This is a list of T cell receptor beta chains from one sample in a study of a mutant IDH1 vaccine in newly diagnosed glioma. Using immunoSEQ multiplex PCR, the repertoire was profiled, and TCRdb retains in-frame clones only, with some absent. The profile shows approximately 54,000 clones, approximately 81% of them singletons. Sequences were derived from PBMCs, sampled from a glioma patient treated with radiotherapy, temozolomide or both. These receptors all come from a man between 18 and 35 years old with glioma. CDR3s include the opening cysteine and the closing phenylalanine or tryptophan. Each record gives: clone size, V gene, J gene, D gene, CDR3 DNA, CDR3 protein. A D gene is named only where the DNA matches it firmly. Some rows mark clone size as missing; the rest say once, few, many or name a class of expanded clone.

abundance: .; v_gene: TRBV9; j_gene: TRBJ2-3; d_gene: .; CDR3nt: TGTGCCAGCAGCGTAGGTCGGGGCCCCGTCACAGATACGCAGTATTTT; CDR3aa: CASSVGRGPVTDTQYF
abundance: few; v_gene: TRBV27; j_gene: TRBJ1-2; d_gene: .; CDR3nt: TGTGCCAGCAGTTTACGGGGAACCGGAGGCTACACCTTC; CDR3aa: CASSLRGTGGYTF
abundance: .; v_gene: TRBV27; j_gene: TRBJ2-3; d_gene: .; CDR3nt: TGTGCCAGCGGAGTACCACCCTACACAGATACGCAGTATTTT; CDR3aa: CASGVPPYTDTQYF
abundance: .; v_gene: TRBV5-1; j_gene: TRBJ2-7; d_gene: .; CDR3nt: TGCGCCAGCAGCTTGGGGGGGGCCAGTAACGAGCAGTACTTC; CDR3aa: CASSLGGASNEQYF
abundance: .; v_gene: TRBV11-1; j_gene: TRBJ2-5; d_gene: .; CDR3nt: TGTGCCAGCAGCTCGTACCAAGAGACCCAGTACTTC; CDR3aa: CASSSYQETQYF
abundance: .; v_gene: TRBV9; j_gene: TRBJ2-7; d_gene: .; CDR3nt: TGTGCCAGCAGCGTAGGGGACACAGGGTACGAGCAGTACTTC; CDR3aa: CASSVGDTGYEQYF
abundance: few; v_gene: TRBV28; j_gene: TRBJ1-2; d_gene: .; CDR3nt: TGTGCCAGCAGTTCAGGACTCAGCAACTATGGCTACACCTTC; CDR3aa: CASSSGLSNYGYTF
abundance: .; v_gene: TRBV7-2; j_gene: TRBJ1-1; d_gene: TRBD1; CDR3nt: TGTGCCAGCAGCCCGACAGGGCTGGGCACTGAAGCTTTCTTT; CDR3aa: CASSPTGLGTEAFF
abundance: few; v_gene: TRBV4-3; j_gene: TRBJ1-1; d_gene: .; CDR3nt: TGCGCCAGCAGCCAAGACCTGACGTGGACGGTGAACACTGAAGCTTTCTTT; CDR3aa: CASSQDLTWTVNTEAFF
abundance: few; v_gene: TRBV7-2; j_gene: TRBJ1-4; d_gene: .; CDR3nt: TGTGCCAGCAGCGCACAGGCAACTAATGAAAAACTGTTTTTT; CDR3aa: CASSAQATNEKLFF
abundance: .; v_gene: TRBV28; j_gene: TRBJ1-1; d_gene: .; CDR3nt: TGTGCCAGCTCCACGCTGGTTATGAACACTGAAGCTTTCTTT; CDR3aa: CASSTLVMNTEAFF
abundance: .; v_gene: TRBV10-3; j_gene: TRBJ1-3; d_gene: .; CDR3nt: TGTGCCATCAGTGACAGGGAATACTCTGGAAACACCATATATTTT; CDR3aa: CAISDREYSGNTIYF
abundance: .; v_gene: TRBV7-6; j_gene: TRBJ1-5; d_gene: .; CDR3nt: TGTGCCAGCAGCTTACTTAGCAATCAGCCCCAGCATTTT; CDR3aa: CASSLLSNQPQHF
abundance: .; v_gene: TRBV5-1; j_gene: TRBJ2-1; d_gene: TRBD2; CDR3nt: TGCGCCAGCAGCCACTTATCGGGGGGGCCGGCTCAGTTCTTC; CDR3aa: CASSHLSGGPAQFF
abundance: .; v_gene: TRBV7-2; j_gene: TRBJ2-2; d_gene: .; CDR3nt: TGTGCCAGCAGCTTAAGCGGGTCCGTGGAGCTGTTTTTT; CDR3aa: CASSLSGSVELFF
abundance: .; v_gene: TRBV13; j_gene: TRBJ2-7; d_gene: TRBD1; CDR3nt: TGTGCCAGCAGCTACCGGGACAGATCCTACGAGCAGTACTTC; CDR3aa: CASSYRDRSYEQYF
abundance: .; v_gene: TRBV6-5; j_gene: TRBJ1-1; d_gene: TRBD1; CDR3nt: TGTGCCAGCGGACAGGGGGTGAACACTGAAGCTTTCTTT; CDR3aa: CASGQGVNTEAFF
abundance: few; v_gene: TRBV29-1; j_gene: TRBJ1-1; d_gene: .; CDR3nt: TGCAGCTCCTGTATGGGGGGCGTTTGCACTGAAGCTTTCTTT; CDR3aa: CSSCMGGVCTEAFF
abundance: .; v_gene: TRBV5-1; j_gene: TRBJ2-7; d_gene: TRBD2; CDR3nt: TGCGCCAGCAGCCCCGGACTAGCCGGCAGCGAGCAGTACTTC; CDR3aa: CASSPGLAGSEQYF
abundance: .; v_gene: TRBV4-1; j_gene: TRBJ1-1; d_gene: .; CDR3nt: TGCGCCAGCAGCCAACCGGGACTGCCGGCCACTGAAGCTTTCTTT; CDR3aa: CASSQPGLPATEAFF
abundance: .; v_gene: TRBV7-9; j_gene: TRBJ2-1; d_gene: TRBD1; CDR3nt: TGTGCCAGCAGCGGACAGGGGTATAGCTCCTACAATGAGCAGTTCTTC; CDR3aa: CASSGQGYSSYNEQFF
abundance: large; v_gene: TRBV28; j_gene: TRBJ1-1; d_gene: TRBD1; CDR3nt: TGTGCCAGCAGTCTGGACAGGGCGGTTGCGATGGACACTGAAGCTTTCTTT; CDR3aa: CASSLDRAVAMDTEAFF
abundance: .; v_gene: TRBV9; j_gene: TRBJ1-2; d_gene: .; CDR3nt: TGTGCCAGCAGCGTAGGATCAGGGGCGGGCTACACCTTC; CDR3aa: CASSVGSGAGYTF
abundance: .; v_gene: TRBV7-6; j_gene: TRBJ1-5; d_gene: .; CDR3nt: TGTGCCAGCAGCTTATTCTCGAGGGATGCCTCAGGACAGAGAAATCAGCCCCAGCATTTT; CDR3aa: CASSLFSRDASGQRNQPQHF
abundance: .; v_gene: TRBV7-9; j_gene: TRBJ1-4; d_gene: .; CDR3nt: TGTGCCAGCAGCCCCCAGGGGTTCCGTGAAAAACTGTTTTTT; CDR3aa: CASSPQGFREKLFF
abundance: .; v_gene: TRBV6-6; j_gene: TRBJ2-7; d_gene: .; CDR3nt: TGTGCCAGCAGTTCCAGGGAATTTATCTACGAGCAGTACTTC; CDR3aa: CASSSREFIYEQYF
abundance: .; v_gene: TRBV9; j_gene: TRBJ1-3; d_gene: .; CDR3nt: TGTGCCAGCAGCGTAGGGCGGCGTTCGGGACCTGGAAACACCATATATTTT; CDR3aa: CASSVGRRSGPGNTIYF
abundance: .; v_gene: TRBV2; j_gene: TRBJ1-5; d_gene: .; CDR3nt: TGTGCCAGCAGTGAATGGGGCAGGGATGATCAGCCCCAGCATTTT; CDR3aa: CASSEWGRDDQPQHF
abundance: .; v_gene: TRBV6-5; j_gene: TRBJ1-2; d_gene: .; CDR3nt: TGTGCCAGCAGTTACTCGACAAATCTCTATGGCTACACCTTC; CDR3aa: CASSYSTNLYGYTF
abundance: once; v_gene: TRBV7-7; j_gene: TRBJ2-7; d_gene: .; CDR3nt: TGTGCTAGCAGCTTAGGAACAGGGACCTACGAGCAGTACTTC; CDR3aa: CASSLGTGTYEQYF
abundance: .; v_gene: TRBV30; j_gene: TRBJ1-1; d_gene: .; CDR3nt: TGTGCCTGGAGTGTAGGTAGTCCTCAAGCTTTCTTT; CDR3aa: CAWSVGSPQAFF
abundance: .; v_gene: TRBV29-1; j_gene: TRBJ1-2; d_gene: .; CDR3nt: TGCAGCGTTGAAGGGGGTCGCCAGGGAGGGAGTGGCTACACCTTC; CDR3aa: CSVEGGRQGGSGYTF
abundance: few; v_gene: TRBV6-5; j_gene: TRBJ1-1; d_gene: .; CDR3nt: TGTGCCAGCAGCCCACCGCGGGCTAACACTGAAGCTTTCTTT; CDR3aa: CASSPPRANTEAFF
abundance: .; v_gene: TRBV6-7; j_gene: TRBJ1-1; d_gene: TRBD1; CDR3nt: TGTGCCAGCAGTTATTCACAGGGGGTGCCAGCTTTCTTT; CDR3aa: CASSYSQGVPAFF
abundance: .; v_gene: TRBV9; j_gene: TRBJ1-1; d_gene: .; CDR3nt: TGTGCCAGCAGCGCTCAGGGTAACACTGAAGCTTTCTTT; CDR3aa: CASSAQGNTEAFF
abundance: many; v_gene: TRBV5-1; j_gene: TRBJ1-1; d_gene: .; CDR3nt: TGCGCCAGCAGCCTAGGTCGTGGGACCTACACTGAAGCTTTCTTT; CDR3aa: CASSLGRGTYTEAFF
abundance: .; v_gene: TRBV7-8; j_gene: TRBJ1-2; d_gene: .; CDR3nt: TGTGCCAGCAGCCGGAACGGTGGGAGTGGCTACACCTTC; CDR3aa: CASSRNGGSGYTF
abundance: .; v_gene: TRBV7-6; j_gene: TRBJ2-1; d_gene: .; CDR3nt: TGTGCCAGCAGTAAGGGACTTCACCTAGGGGAGCAGTTCTTC; CDR3aa: CASSKGLHLGEQFF
abundance: .; v_gene: TRBV18; j_gene: TRBJ1-2; d_gene: TRBD1; CDR3nt: TGTGCCAGCTCACGGGACAGAGCTAACTATGGCTACACCTTC; CDR3aa: CASSRDRANYGYTF